A single sample is the source of the 24 T cell receptor beta chains below, sequenced in a study of blood T cell repertoires in COVID-19. Repertoires were generated with immunoSEQ multiplex PCR, while TCRdb's copy carries only in-frame clones and drops some. The sample contains 30,000 to 40,000 clones, roughly 81% of which appear only once. What was sequenced was peripheral blood. All receptors come from a human donor in a cohort sampled during active COVID-19.

This chain uses TRBV5-1 with TRBJ2-1, with 12 nucleotides matching TRBD2. V dropped 0 bases and J dropped 9; count of bases not matched to a gene: 7. Germline loops: CDR1 SGHRS, CDR2 YFSETQ. The CDR3 has 16 residues. CDR3 loop: CASSLVASGGAGEQFF. In DNA, the CDR3 is TGCGCCAGCAGCTTGGTGGCTAGCGGGGGGGCCGGTGAGCAGTTCTTC.

V and J are TRBV11-2 and TRBJ2-3; D is undetermined. Trimming took off 2 bases at V and 1 base at J, with 10 bases between the two ends. CDR3 length: 15 residues. Germline V gene sequence: CDR1 SGHAT, CDR2 FQNNGV. The CDR3 DNA reads TGTGCCAGCAGCTTACAGCGTGTAGGCACAGATACGCAGTATTTT. Its translation is CASSLQRVGTDTQYF.

The rearrangement uses TRBV27 and TRBJ2-1; the D gene is possibly TRBD2 (6 bases). The CDR3 runs 17 residues. Germline lookup yields CDR1 MNHEY and CDR2 SMNVEV (reference sequence). Trimming took off 5 bases at V and 0 bases at J, with 17 bases between the two ends. Here the CDR3 DNA reads TGTGCCAGCAGTGTTGGTTGGGGGAGGAGCTCCTACAATGAGCAGTTCTTC. Protein: CASSVGWGRSSYNEQFF.

This clone has only one observation. The V and J genes are TRBV29-1 and TRBJ2-5; a weak D match, TRBD1 (6 bases). CDR1 and CDR2 from the germline V gene are SQVTM and ANQGSEA. V lost 5 bases to trimming and J lost 1 base, with 14 bases between them. This CDR3 is built from 14 residues. The chain's CDR3 is CSVWTRDIQETQYF. DNA for the CDR3: TGCAGCGTTTGGACCCGGGACATCCAAGAGACCCAGTACTTC.

This chain joins TRBV3-1 (or the pseudogene TRBV3-2) and TRBJ1-5; 11 positions agree with TRBD1. The trim removed 4 bases at V and 2 bases at J, leaving 16 bases unmatched. CDR1 and CDR2 from the germline V gene are LGHDT and YNNKEL (reference sequence). This CDR3 comprises 20 residues. CDR3 sequence: CASSLRSGTGGPLGNQPQHF. Here the CDR3 DNA reads TGTGCCAGCAGCCTACGATCCGGGACAGGGGGGCCCTTGGGCAATCAGCCCCAGCATTTT.

This clone was seen a few times. The chain employs TRBV2 and TRBJ2-4; D remains ambiguous. The CDR3 totals 16 residues. Germline-derived CDR1 and CDR2 are SNHLY and FYNNEI. V was shortened by 1 base and J by 0 bases, with 10 bases between the two germline ends. CDR3 residues: CASSEGHLIAKNIQYF. The CDR3 bases are TGTGCCAGCAGTGAAGGGCACCTGATAGCCAAAAACATTCAGTACTTC. Full variable domain (outside the CDR3, taken from reference TRBV2 and TRBJ2-4): EPEVTQTPSHQVTQMGQEVILRCVPISNHLYFYWYRQILGQKVEFLVSFYNNEISEKSEIFDDQFSVERPDGSNFTLKIRSTKLEDSAMYFCASSEGHLIAKNIQYFGAGTRLSVL.

The CDR3: CATSSDISNTIYF. DNA of the CDR3: TGTGCCACCAGCAGCGACATATCGAACACCATATATTTT. The V call is TRBV15, the J call TRBJ1-3, with no clear D. The germline V and J ends were trimmed by 3 bases and 7 bases, with 10 bases remaining between them. Per germline, CDR1 LNHNV and CDR2 YYDKDF (reference sequence). This CDR3 contains 13 residues.

The chain recombines TRBV6-2 or TRBV6-3 with TRBJ2-7; 7 bases are a match to TRBD1. The ends lost 6 bases at V and 1 base at J; junction bases unmatched: 3. CDR3 size: 13 residues. The germline V gene encodes CDR1 MNHEY and CDR2 SVGEGT. This CDR3 is CASSPGQSYEQYF. The CDR3 nucleotides are TGTGCCAGCAGCCCGGGACAGTCCTACGAGCAGTACTTC.

The chain links TRBV2 to TRBJ2-5; TRBD2 agrees at 14 bases. CDR1 is SNHLY and CDR2 is FYNNEI in the germline V gene. This CDR3 comprises 16 residues. V trimming: 1 base; J trimming: 6 bases; junction bases outside the gene matches: 4. CDR3 sequence (DNA): TGTGCCAGCAGTGAAGGACTAGCGGGGGGGCCGCAGACCCAGTACTTC. This gives the protein CASSEGLAGGPQTQYF. Full variable domain (outside the CDR3, taken from reference TRBV2 and TRBJ2-5): EPEVTQTPSHQVTQMGQEVILRCVPISNHLYFYWYRQILGQKVEFLVSFYNNEISEKSEIFDDQFSVERPDGSNFTLKIRSTKLEDSAMYFCASSEGLAGGPQTQYFGPGTRLLVL.

This clone came up once. The DNA of the CDR3 is TGCGCCAGCAGTGAGGGTAACTATGGCTACACCTTC. This codes for CASSEGNYGYTF. The chain is built from TRBV5-1 and TRBJ1-2, with D hard to call. V lost 5 bases to trimming and J lost 1 base, with 6 bases between them. Germline CDR1 and CDR2: SGHRS and YFSETQ. This CDR3 comprises 12 residues.

This clone was picked up a small number of times. The chain joins TRBV7-3 to TRBJ2-2; 9 nucleotides match TRBD1. Germline V lookup: CDR1 SGHTA, CDR2 FQGTGA. This CDR3 is 16 amino acids long. V shed 5 bases and J 6 bases; nucleotides not matched to a gene: 10. The CDR3, as DNA: TGTGCCAGCAGCCCTGGACAGGGGCTAGGCGCCGGGGAGCTGTTTTTT. Translation: CASSPGQGLGAGELFF.

This chain uses TRBV5-1 with TRBJ1-1; D may be TRBD1 (5 bases). The CDR3 covers 13 residues. V was clipped by 3 bases and J by 1 base, with 7 bases between them. Germline-derived CDR1 and CDR2 are SGHRS and YFSETQ. CDR3 nucleotide sequence: TGCGCCAGCAGCTGGACATCGAACACTGAAGCTTTCTTT. Amino acid sequence: CASSWTSNTEAFF.

The V call is TRBV4-1, the J call TRBJ1-3; D is unresolved. The germline CDR1 and CDR2 sequences are MGHRA and YSYEKL. The V end lost 2 bases, the J end lost 4 bases, and 12 bases lay between the germline ends. This CDR3 region has 15 residues. The CDR3 sequence is CASSQLPLQGNTIYF. The DNA for the CDR3 is TGCGCCAGCAGCCAACTTCCCCTACAGGGAAACACCATATATTTT.

The chain recombines TRBV9 with TRBJ2-7; the match to TRBD2 covers 8 bases. The CDR3 loop spans 13 amino acids. V shed 0 bases, J shed 9 bases, and the junction held 5 bases outside the gene matches. Per germline, CDR1 SGDLS and CDR2 YYNGEE. In DNA form, the CDR3 reads TGTGCCAGCAGCGTAGCCAGCGGGGGAGCGCAGTACTTC. Its translation is CASSVASGGAQYF.

The V call is TRBV12-3 or TRBV12-4, the J call TRBJ1-1; D not certain. The V end was cut by 6 bases, the J end by 12 bases, with 17 bases between. The CDR3 contains 12 residues. The CDR3 region has the DNA TGTGCCAGCAGCCAAGGTGTGAGCGAGCCTTTCTTT. Protein sequence: CASSQGVSEPFF.

The genes are TRBV5-4 and TRBJ1-2; 8 bases fit TRBD1. The junction had 8 bases not matched to a gene; V was cut back by 3 bases and J by 4 bases. CDR3 length equals 15 residues. Germline lookup yields CDR1 SGHNT and CDR2 YYREEE (reference sequence). The CDR3 reads CASSSNRGNSYGYTF. The CDR3 DNA follows: TGTGCCAGCAGCTCGAACAGGGGGAATAGCTATGGCTACACCTTC.

The rearrangement uses TRBV6-6 and TRBJ2-2, with 8 bases matching TRBD2. Losses at the gene ends were 8 bases for V and 1 base for J; bases not matched to a gene: 6. This CDR3 has 15 amino acids. Germline assignment: CDR1 MNHNY and CDR2 SVGAGI (reference sequence). The CDR3 region is CASLAGGGNTGELFF. DNA for the CDR3: TGTGCCAGCCTCGCGGGGGGCGGGAACACCGGGGAGCTGTTTTTT.

V gene TRBV19 combines with J gene TRBJ2-2, with 8 bases aligning to TRBD2. The germline V gene has CDR1 LNHDA and CDR2 SQIVND (reference sequence). V lost 6 bases to trimming and J lost 5 bases; unmatched junction nucleotides: 8. CDR3 length: 15 amino acids. The DNA of the CDR3 is TGTGCCAGTAGCCCCCCGGGGGGGCGGACCGGGGAGCTGTTTTTT. It yields the protein CASSPPGGRTGELFF.

V and J are TRBV7-9 and TRBJ2-1; 9 nucleotides align to TRBD1. Germline V CDR1 and CDR2: SEHNR, FQNEAQ (reference sequence). The CDR3 is 16 residues long. The J segment lost 6 bases and the V segment lost 1 base, leaving 7 bases of the junction unmatched. The CDR3 bases are TGTGCCAGCAGCTTAGGCGCGGGACAGGGTCCCAATGAGCAGTTCTTC. The encoded protein is CASSLGAGQGPNEQFF.

The CDR3 nucleotides read TGTGCCAGCAGCCTTTTGAGAGAGACCCAGTACTTC. Protein: CASSLLRETQYF. This chain links TRBV7-2 with TRBJ2-5; D ambiguous. The CDR3 runs 12 residues. V lost 5 bases to trimming and J lost 4 bases, with 8 bases between them. The germline V gene encodes CDR1 SGHTA and CDR2 FQGNSA. Full variable domain (missing parts from reference TRBV7-2 and TRBJ2-5): GAGVSQSPSNKVTEKGKDVELRCDPISGHTALYWYRQSLGQGLEFLIYFQGNSAPDKSGLPSDRFSAERTGGSVSTLTIQRTQQEDSAVYLCASSLLRETQYFGPGTRLLVL.

The chain links TRBV11-2 to TRBJ1-3; maybe TRBD1 (6 bases). This CDR3 spans 15 amino acids. The V and J ends lost 0 bases and 3 bases respectively, with 9 bases between them. Germline CDR1 and CDR2: SGHAT and FQNNGV. The CDR3 reads CASSLDVRGGNTIYF. DNA of the CDR3: TGTGCCAGCAGCTTAGACGTCAGGGGTGGAAACACCATATATTTT.

V and J are TRBV18 and TRBJ1-6; no definite D call. CDR1 and CDR2 (germline): KGHSH, LQKENI. The CDR3 spans 14 residues. Trimming stripped 0 bases from V and 7 bases from J, with 7 bases between. The CDR3 loop reads CASSPPSVNSPLHF. In DNA form, the CDR3 reads TGTGCCAGCTCACCACCGTCGGTCAATTCACCCCTCCACTTT.

This clone turned up a few times. This chain uses TRBV12-3 or TRBV12-4 with TRBJ2-3; D perhaps matches TRBD2 (5 bases). V was pared by 6 bases and J by 11 bases, with 15 bases between. CDR3 length: 12 amino acids. The CDR3 region is CASSPGFGRQYF. The CDR3, as DNA: TGTGCCAGCAGCCCGGGGTTTGGGAGGCAGTATTTT.

The chain is built from TRBV9 and TRBJ2-7; D remains unclear. The ends were cut back, 0 bases at V and 2 bases at J, with 9 bases in the middle. The germline V gene has CDR1 SGDLS and CDR2 YYNGEE. This CDR3 spans 14 amino acids. The CDR3 reads CASSVGPATYEQYF. CDR3 DNA: TGTGCCAGCAGCGTAGGCCCCGCTACCTACGAGCAGTACTTC.